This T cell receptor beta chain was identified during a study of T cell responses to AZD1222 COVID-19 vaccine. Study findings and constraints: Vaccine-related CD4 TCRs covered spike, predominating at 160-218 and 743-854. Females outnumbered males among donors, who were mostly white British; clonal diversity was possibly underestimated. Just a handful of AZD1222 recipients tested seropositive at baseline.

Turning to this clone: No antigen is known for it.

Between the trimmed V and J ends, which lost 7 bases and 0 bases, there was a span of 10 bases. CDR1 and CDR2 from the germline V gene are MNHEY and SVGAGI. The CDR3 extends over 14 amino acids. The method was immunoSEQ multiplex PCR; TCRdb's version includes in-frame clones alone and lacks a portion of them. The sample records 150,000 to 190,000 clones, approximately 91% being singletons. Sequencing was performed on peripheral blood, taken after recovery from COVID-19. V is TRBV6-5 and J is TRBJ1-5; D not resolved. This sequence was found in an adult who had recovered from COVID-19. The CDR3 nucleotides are TGTGCCAGCACCCAGGAGTATAGCAATCAGCCCCAGCATTTT. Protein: CASTQEYSNQPQHF.